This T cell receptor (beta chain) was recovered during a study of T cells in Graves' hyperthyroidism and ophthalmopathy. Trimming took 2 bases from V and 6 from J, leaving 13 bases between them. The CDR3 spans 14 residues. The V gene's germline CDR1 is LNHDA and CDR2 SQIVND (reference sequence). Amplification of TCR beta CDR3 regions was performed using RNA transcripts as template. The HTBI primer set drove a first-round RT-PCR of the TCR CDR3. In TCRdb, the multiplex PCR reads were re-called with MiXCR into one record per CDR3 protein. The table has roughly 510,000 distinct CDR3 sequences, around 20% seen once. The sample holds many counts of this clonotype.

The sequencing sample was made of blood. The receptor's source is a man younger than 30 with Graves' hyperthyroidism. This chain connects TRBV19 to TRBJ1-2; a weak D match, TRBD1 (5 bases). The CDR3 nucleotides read TGTGCCAGTAGTATATTGGGACTGAATGATGGCTACACCTTC. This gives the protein CASSILGLNDGYTF.